Presented here are 14 T cell receptor beta chains from one specimen sequenced in a study of OX40 agonist ivuxolimab in advanced cancers. Library creation used the immunoSEQ multiplex PCR assay. In its TCRdb copy, this immuneACCESS table keeps in-frame sequences only and misses some clones. Where compared with another copy, unresolved V genes explain less than half of these, and the others have no known cause. The sample has 40,000 to 60,000 clones on record, 88% of them singletons. The top ten clones comprise approximately 3.2% of the sample. Here the sequenced sample was CD4+ or CD8+ T cells sorted from blood, taken in a trial of the OX40 agonist ivuxolimab. These receptors all come from an adult with an advanced solid tumor such as melanoma, head and neck, liver or kidney cancer.

The CDR3 DNA is TGTGCCAGCAGTTACATTAACGGACAAGCTTATGGCTACACCTTC. It codes for CASSYINGQAYGYTF. This chain connects TRBV6-5 to TRBJ1-2; weak D call: TRBD1 (5 bases). CDR3 length: 15 residues. Germline assignment: CDR1 MNHEY and CDR2 SVGAGI. The ends were cut back, 2 bases at V and 5 bases at J, with 15 bases in the middle.

This clone was observed a few times. The chain couples TRBV25-1 to TRBJ2-7; possibly TRBD1 or TRBD2 for D (5 bases each). Looked up from germline, CDR1 is MGHDK and CDR2 is SYGVNS. The CDR3 covers 16 residues. Trimming stripped 3 bases from V and 1 base from J, with 16 bases between. The CDR3 DNA sequence: TGTGCCAGCAGTGAGGGGTGGGGGACGCCATCCTACGAGCAGTACTTC. Protein: CASSEGWGTPSYEQYF.

This clone turned up a few times. V usage is TRBV5-1 and J usage is TRBJ2-7; 9 bases agree with TRBD1. Germline assignment: CDR1 SGHRS and CDR2 YFSETQ. Unmatched junction bases numbered 11, after V lost 5 bases and J lost 5 bases. This CDR3 comprises 15 residues. CDR3 sequence: CASRLTGGKVHEQYF. Here the CDR3 DNA reads TGCGCCAGCAGGCTGACAGGGGGGAAGGTTCACGAGCAGTACTTC.

The chain links TRBV2 to TRBJ1-5; 8 nucleotides match TRBD1. V was clipped by 5 bases and J by 2 bases; unmatched bases: 8. CDR1 and CDR2 from the germline V gene are SNHLY and FYNNEI. The CDR3 length is 16 residues. In DNA, the CDR3 is TGTGCCAGCAGTACAGGGGGGAATGTCCGCAATCAGCCCCAGCATTTT. Encoded protein: CASSTGGNVRNQPQHF.

This chain uses TRBV7-2 with TRBJ2-7; D perhaps matches TRBD1 (5 bases). The CDR3 loop spans 15 amino acids. Between the trimmed V and J ends, which lost 0 bases and 2 bases, there was a span of 11 bases. CDR1 is SGHTA, CDR2 FQGNSA, per germline. CDR3 sequence reads: CASSLAPQGAYEQYF. For the CDR3, the DNA is TGTGCCAGCAGCTTAGCACCCCAGGGTGCCTACGAGCAGTACTTC.

The chain combines TRBV11-3 with TRBJ1-3, with D maybe TRBD1 (5 bases). Trimming shortened V by 5 bases and J by 0 bases, and 11 bases separated the two germline ends. The CDR3 is 15 residues long. Germline V gene sequence: CDR1 SGHNT, CDR2 YENEEA. In nucleotides, the CDR3 is TGTGCCAGCAGCCATCGCGGGACCTCTGGAAACACCATATATTTT. It is translated as CASSHRGTSGNTIYF.

In this sample, this clone turned up once. The J gene is TRBJ2-1, the V gene TRBV2, with TRBD1 identical over 7 bases. V lost 9 bases to trimming and J lost 2 bases; unmatched junction nucleotides: 7. Germline values: CDR1 SNHLY, CDR2 FYNNEI. The CDR3 sequence is 14 residues long. The CDR3 DNA reads TGTGCCAGGGAGACAGGGCGAACCTACAATGAGCAGTTCTTC. Translating gives CARETGRTYNEQFF.

CDR3: CASSEWGAGTEAFF. The CDR3 DNA is TGTGCCAGCAGTGAATGGGGGGCAGGCACTGAAGCTTTCTTT. The rearrangement uses TRBV6-1 and TRBJ1-1; the D gene is possibly TRBD1 (6 bases). CDR3 length: 14 residues. In germline, CDR1 is MNHNS, CDR2 SASEGT. Trimming left V 2 bases short and J 4 bases short, with 11 bases between.

This rearrangement joins TRBV11-3 to TRBJ2-1; the D is unclear. The V gene lost 1 base and the J gene lost 3 bases, with 10 bases spanning the gap. In germline, CDR1 is SGHNT, CDR2 YENEEA. The CDR3 has 15 amino acids. The CDR3 DNA is TGTGCCAGCAGCTTAGGTGTTGCGGTCTACAATGAGCAGTTCTTC. This gives the protein CASSLGVAVYNEQFF. Full variable domain (missing parts from reference TRBV11-3 and TRBJ2-1): EAGVVQSPRYKIIEKKQPVAFWCNPISGHNTLYWYLQNLGQGPELLIRYENEEAVDDSQLPKDRFSAERLKGVDSTLKIQPAELGDSAVYLCASSLGVAVYNEQFFGPGTRLTVL.

This clone has just one count. The chain couples TRBV7-2 to TRBJ2-1; 10 positions match TRBD2. This CDR3 region has 15 residues. V lost 2 bases and J lost 10; bases outside the gene matches: 8. CDR1 is SGHTA, CDR2 FQGNSA, per germline. The CDR3 here is CASSLPTLAGGEQFF. The CDR3 DNA reads as TGTGCCAGCAGCTTACCTACGTTAGCGGGAGGCGAGCAGTTCTTC.

The chain combines TRBV9 with TRBJ2-7; TRBD2 agrees at 7 bases. The germline gives CDR1 SGDLS, CDR2 YYNGEE. Trimming cost V 0 bases and J 0 bases; bases outside gene matches: 3. The length of the CDR3 is 15 residues. The DNA for the CDR3 is TGTGCCAGCAGCGTAGGTGCTAGCGGCTCCTACGAGCAGTACTTC. The encoded protein is CASSVGASGSYEQYF.

The chain uses TRBV28 and TRBJ2-1; D unresolved. Germline CDR1 is MDHEN and CDR2 is SYDVKM. V lost 5 bases and J lost 7, with 9 bases in between. The CDR3 has 12 residues. The CDR3 DNA reads as TGTGCCAGCAGTCCTAGGTGGAATGAGCAGTTCTTC. Its protein product is CASSPRWNEQFF.

The rearrangement links TRBV28 to TRBJ2-5, with D perhaps matching TRBD1 (6 bases). The CDR3 loop spans 14 amino acids. Looked up from germline, CDR1 is MDHEN and CDR2 is SYDVKM. V gave up 3 bases and J gave up 3 bases, with 11 bases separating them. CDR3 amino acids: CASSFSRTEETQYF. In DNA, the CDR3 is TGTGCCAGCAGTTTTTCCAGGACAGAAGAGACCCAGTACTTC.

The chain has TRBV30 and TRBJ2-1, with 8 bases identical to TRBD2. This CDR3 comprises 14 residues. Unmatched junction bases numbered 6, after V lost 1 base and J lost 7 bases. Germline V gene sequence: CDR1 GTSNPN, CDR2 SVGIG (reference sequence). CDR3 sequence (DNA): TGTGCCTGGAGTGGATTCGGGAGGGAAAATGAGCAGTTCTTC. It encodes CAWSGFGRENEQFF.